Listed below are T cell receptor beta chains from one sample, sequenced in a study of cytomegalovirus exposure and HLA in healthy donors. This table comes from immunoSEQ multiplex PCR, and its TCRdb copy is limited to in-frame clones, with some not included. This table holds 100,000 or so clones, roughly 15% found once. Material for sequencing was PBMCs. The receptors shown here come from a female donor in good health and CMV-seronegative. The CDR3 runs from the conserved cysteine through the conserved F or W. D genes are given only for firm matches. Only part of the rows carry a size: once, few, many, or a class if the clone is expanded.

V	size	D	J	DNA	CDR3
TRBV7-9	.	.	TRBJ2-3	TGTGCCAGCAGCTTCCTACCAGCCGCGGCAGATACGCAGTATTTT	CASSFLPAAADTQYF
TRBV7-2	.	TRBD2	TRBJ2-7	TGTGCCAGCAGCTTACTACGGGGGGGCCACGAGCAGTACTTC	CASSLLRGGHEQYF
TRBV15	few	.	TRBJ2-3	TGTGCCACCAGCGGGGCAGTCGTTTATACGCAGTATTTT	CATSGAVVYTQYF
TRBV5-1	few	.	TRBJ2-1	TGCGCCAGCAGCACCACTAGCACAGGTGAGCAGTTCTTC	CASSTTSTGEQFF
TRBV6-6	.	TRBD1	TRBJ1-4	TGTGCCAGCAGTTACTCGAAACAGGGGGCAGGTGAAAAACTGTTTTTT	CASSYSKQGAGEKLFF
TRBV10-3	few	.	TRBJ1-1	TGTGCCATCAGTGACTCACAGAGTGGGGCTTTCTTT	CAISDSQSGAFF
TRBV30	.	.	TRBJ1-6	TGTGCCTGGAGTGTACTACTTTCACCCCTCCACTTT	CAWSVLLSPLHF
TRBV10-2	.	.	TRBJ1-2	TGCGCCAGCAGTGAGTCCCTGGGGGCTCACTATGGCTACACCTTC	CASSESLGAHYGYTF
TRBV6-1	.	.	TRBJ1-1	TGTGCCAGCAGGAGGCGGCCTGAAGCTTTCTTT	CASRRRPEAFF
TRBV4-2	.	.	TRBJ2-5	TGTGCCAGCAGACCAGCGGCCACCCAAGAGACCCAGTACTTC	CASRPAATQETQYF